This TCR beta chain came from a study of post-analysis software for immune sequencing data. Study-wide context: The cohort encompassed relapsing-remitting, secondary progressive and progressive-relapsing multiple sclerosis disease courses.

Notes on the study in general: TRBV segments more frequent in patients than in controls numbered several and included TRBV5-6, TRBV5-1 and TRBV20-1. Multiple sclerosis was associated with a significant reduction in normalized Chao1 diversity relative to controls.

Concerning this clonotype itself: The antigen is not known.

The CDR3 is 15 residues long. The germline gives CDR1 MNHEY, CDR2 SMNVEV (reference sequence). The J segment lost 0 bases and the V segment lost 5 bases, leaving 7 bases of the junction unmatched. Unique molecular identifiers tagged the TCR beta cDNA libraries. Each CDR3 protein gets one entry after TCRdb re-called the PCR reads with MiXCR. The sample has approximately 730,000 distinct CDR3 sequences, 25% to 30% seen once. This chain joins TRBV27 and TRBJ2-7; 7 nucleotides align to TRBD1. This sequence was found in a girl between 5 and 17 years old with multiple sclerosis. Sequencing used blood. CDR3: CASSKSDRASYEQYF. CDR3 bases: TGTGCCAGCAGTAAAAGTGACAGGGCCTCCTACGAGCAGTACTTC.